This T cell receptor beta chain was identified during a study of post-analysis software for immune sequencing data. On the study more broadly: Some patients lacked subtype; others had relapsing-remitting, secondary progressive or progressive-relapsing disease.

Worth noting for this clonotype: Its antigen is not identified.

Points from the study as a whole: Higher frequency in patients than in controls was seen for about five TRBV segments, with TRBV5-6, TRBV5-1 and TRBV20-1 among them.

Germline lookup yields CDR1 SGHTA and CDR2 FQGNSA. Trimming cost V 5 bases and J 7 bases, with 18 bases left between them. This CDR3 contains 15 residues. Unique molecular identifiers were present in the TCR beta cDNA libraries. TCRdb used MiXCR to reprocess the PCR reads, holding one entry per CDR3 protein. The sample includes 380,000 or so distinct CDR3 sequences, roughly 36% of them seen just once. Sequenced: blood. V usage is TRBV7-2 and J usage is TRBJ2-1, with D tentatively TRBD2 (5 bases). The clonotype was recovered from a girl aged 10 to 17 with multiple sclerosis. CDR3 DNA sequence: TGTGCCAGCAGCCGTCACCAGGTTCGGACTAATGAGCAGTTCTTC. Protein sequence: CASSRHQVRTNEQFF.